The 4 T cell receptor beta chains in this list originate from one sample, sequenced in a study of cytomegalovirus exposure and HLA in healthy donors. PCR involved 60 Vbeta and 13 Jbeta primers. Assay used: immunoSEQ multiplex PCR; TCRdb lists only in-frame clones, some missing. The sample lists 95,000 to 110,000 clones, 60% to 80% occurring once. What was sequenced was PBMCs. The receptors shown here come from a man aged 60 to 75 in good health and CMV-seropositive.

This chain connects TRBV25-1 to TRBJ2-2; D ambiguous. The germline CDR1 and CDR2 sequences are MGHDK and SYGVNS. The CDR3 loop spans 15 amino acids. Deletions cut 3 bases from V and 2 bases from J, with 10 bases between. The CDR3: CASSELRLNTGELFF. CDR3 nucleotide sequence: TGTGCCAGCAGTGAGCTGCGATTAAACACCGGGGAGCTGTTTTTT.

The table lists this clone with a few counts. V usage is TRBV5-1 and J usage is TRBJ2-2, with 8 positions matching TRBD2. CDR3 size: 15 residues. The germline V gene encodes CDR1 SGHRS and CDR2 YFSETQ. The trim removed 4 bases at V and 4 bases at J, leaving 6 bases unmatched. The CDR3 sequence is CASSPISGGTGELFF. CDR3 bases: TGCGCCAGCAGCCCCATCAGCGGGGGCACCGGGGAGCTGTTTTTT.

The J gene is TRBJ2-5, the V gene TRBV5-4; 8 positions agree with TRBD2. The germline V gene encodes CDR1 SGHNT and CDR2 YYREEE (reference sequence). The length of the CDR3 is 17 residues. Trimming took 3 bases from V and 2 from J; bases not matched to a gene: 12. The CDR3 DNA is TGTGCCAGCAGCTCCGGTGGGGGACTAGTAGGGCAAGAGACCCAGTACTTC. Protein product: CASSSGGGLVGQETQYF. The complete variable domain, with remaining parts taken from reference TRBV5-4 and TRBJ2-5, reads ETGVTQSPTHLIKTRGQQVTLRCSSQSGHNTVSWYQQALGQGPQFIFQYYREEENGRGNFPPRFSGLQFPNYSSELNVNALELDDSALYLCASSSGGGLVGQETQYFGPGTRLLVL.

The CDR3 loop is CASSLFRGDTQYF. The CDR3 DNA is TGTGCCAGCAGCCTTTTCCGCGGGGATACGCAGTATTTT. V gene TRBV9 combines with J gene TRBJ2-3; D may be TRBD2 (5 bases). V lost 4 bases, J lost 6 bases, and 12 bases lay in between. The germline V gene encodes CDR1 SGDLS and CDR2 YYNGEE. This CDR3 is 13 amino acids long.